Given below is one T cell receptor (beta chain) in context. These data are taken from a study of blood T cell repertoires in COVID-19. The repertoire was sequenced with immunoSEQ multiplex PCR; TCRdb's copy has only in-frame clones and lacks some. The data contain roughly 190,000 clones, about 80% of them singletons. The sample consisted of peripheral blood. This receptor was identified in a young man with active or convalescent COVID-19.

Here the CDR3 reads CASSVPGQNTEAFF. The DNA of the CDR3 is TGTGCCAGCAGCGTACCGGGACAGAACACTGAAGCTTTCTTT. J is TRBJ1-1 and V is TRBV7-2, with D tentatively TRBD1 (6 bases). CDR1 is SGHTA, CDR2 FQGNSA, per germline. The germline V and J ends were trimmed by 5 bases and 1 base, with 11 bases remaining between them. CDR3 size: 14 residues.